These 27 T cell receptor beta chains were all obtained from the same sample, sequenced in a study of T cells in Graves' hyperthyroidism and ophthalmopathy. RNA transcripts provided the source from which TCR beta CDR3 regions were amplified. The TCR CDR3 first-round RT-PCR relied on the HTBI primer set. TCRdb reprocessed the multiplex PCR reads via MiXCR and lists one record per CDR3 protein. The sample holds roughly 700,000 distinct CDR3 sequences, 30% to 40% seen once. Sequencing was carried out using blood. The receptors come from a woman aged 40 to 49 with Graves' hyperthyroidism.

This clonotype was seen at least ten times. This CDR3 is CASSLAGGFQETQYF. CDR3 sequence (DNA): TGTGCCAGCAGCTTAGCGGGAGGGTTCCAAGAGACCCAGTACTTC. The chain links TRBV11-2 to TRBJ2-5; 8 positions agree with TRBD2. Germline V lookup: CDR1 SGHAT, CDR2 FQNNGV. J was trimmed by 1 base and V by 1 base; bases with no gene match: 2. The CDR3 is 15 amino acids.

This chain connects TRBV19 to TRBJ1-3, with TRBD1 matching 8 bases. J was trimmed by 4 bases and V by 6 bases; bases with no gene match: 5. This CDR3 has 14 residues. Germline CDR1 reads LNHDA; CDR2 reads SQIVND (reference sequence). Written as DNA, the CDR3 is TGTGCCAGTAGAGCTGGACAGGGCGGAAACACCATATATTTT. Amino acid sequence: CASRAGQGGNTIYF.

There are many counts of this clonotype. The chain joins TRBV20-1 to TRBJ2-5; D remains unclear. This CDR3 contains 16 residues. V lost 1 base, J lost 0 bases, and 15 bases lay in between. Germline CDR1 DFQATT, CDR2 SNEGSKA (reference sequence). The CDR3 bases are TGCAGTGCTAGAGGGCCCATGGGGATGGACCAAGAGACCCAGTACTTC. This sequence encodes CSARGPMGMDQETQYF.

The table lists this clonotype with many counts. V gene TRBV24-1 combines with J gene TRBJ1-1; D is unresolved. V lost 1 base and J 0 bases, leaving 17 bases between the germline ends. CDR3 length: 18 residues. Germline V gene data show CDR1 as KGHDR and CDR2 as SFDVKD. CDR3 sequence: CATSDFSRAPTVNTEAFF. The CDR3 region has the DNA TGTGCCACCAGTGATTTTTCGAGGGCCCCTACTGTGAACACTGAAGCTTTCTTT.

Notes on this clonotype: A much larger clone differs by one base, so this may be a read error. This sequence joins TRBV20-1 and TRBJ1-6; D gene unclear. Germline V gene sequence: CDR1 DFQATT, CDR2 SNEGSKA (reference sequence). Trimming left V 2 bases short and J 7 bases short, with 9 bases between. This CDR3 is 13 amino acids long. CDR3 amino acids: CSARRFDNSPLHF. DNA for the CDR3: TGCAGTGCTAGACGGTTCGACAATTCACCCCTCCACTTT.

The CDR3 region is CATSSTDTQYF. CDR3 sequence (DNA): TGTGCCACAAGTAGCACAGATACGCAGTATTTT. The chain couples TRBV24-1 to TRBJ2-3; D ambiguous. The CDR3 totals 11 residues. Trimming pared 10 bases from V and 0 bases from J, leaving 4 bases between. Germline CDR1 KGHDR, CDR2 SFDVKD.

This clonotype was seen repeatedly, ten times or more. The V call is TRBV12-3 or TRBV12-4, the J call TRBJ1-6; weak D call: TRBD1 (5 bases). The CDR3 is made up of 14 amino acids. The ends were cut back, 1 base at V and 10 bases at J, with 11 bases in the middle. CDR3 in amino acids: CASSLGQPSSPLHF. The CDR3, as DNA: TGTGCCAGCAGTTTAGGACAGCCAAGCTCACCCCTCCACTTT.

This clonotype was seen only once. The gene calls are TRBV12-3 or TRBV12-4 and TRBJ1-1, with 12 bases matching TRBD1. This CDR3 is 15 amino acids long. V was clipped by 1 base and J by 6 bases; unmatched bases: 3. This chain's CDR3 is CASSLEGQGAAEAFF. The CDR3 nucleotides are TGTGCCAGCAGTTTAGAGGGACAGGGGGCAGCTGAAGCTTTCTTT.

This chain links TRBV5-6 with TRBJ1-3, with D perhaps TRBD1 (6 bases). CDR1 and CDR2 from the germline V gene are SGHDT and YYEEEE. The ends were cut back, 5 bases at V and 1 base at J, with 10 bases in the middle. CDR3 length: 14 residues. In DNA, the CDR3 is TGTGCCAGCAGAGGGACATTGTCTGGAAACACCATATATTTT. It yields the protein CASRGTLSGNTIYF.

The genes are TRBV6-5 and TRBJ1-1; 7 bases map to TRBD1. The CDR3 contains 12 residues. Germline values: CDR1 MNHEY, CDR2 SVGAGI. V trimming: 7 bases; J trimming: 7 bases; junction bases outside the gene matches: 6. CDR3 DNA: TGTGCCAGCACCGATTGGACAGGTGAAGCTTTCTTT. Protein sequence: CASTDWTGEAFF.

The V gene is TRBV10-3, the J gene TRBJ1-4; maybe TRBD1 (6 bases). This CDR3 is built from 14 residues. Germline V CDR1 and CDR2: ENHRY, SYGVKD. Deletions cut 0 bases from V and 8 bases from J, with 10 bases between. CDR3 sequence (DNA): TGTGCCATCAGTGAGTCGAGGACAGCAGAAAAACTGTTTTTT. Translation gives CAISESRTAEKLFF.

This sequence joins TRBV7-9 and TRBJ2-5, with a weak D call TRBD2 (6 bases). CDR3 length: 14 residues. CDR1 is SEHNR, CDR2 FQNEAQ, per germline (reference sequence). The V gene lost 6 bases and the J gene lost 0 bases, with 11 bases spanning the gap. CDR3 amino acids: CASSYGGYQETQYF. The DNA of the CDR3 is TGTGCCAGCAGTTACGGAGGGTACCAAGAGACCCAGTACTTC.

To note about this clonotype: A much more abundant neighbour one base away suggests this may be a read error. The rearrangement uses TRBV24-1 and TRBJ2-5; no clear D gene. CDR1 KGHDR and CDR2 SFDVKD come from the germline V gene. The CDR3 runs to 15 residues. The CDR3 here is CAASDVSSGWETQYF. The CDR3 region has the DNA TGTGCCGCCAGTGACGTTAGTTCTGGCTGGGAGACCCAGTACTTC.

A few counts support this clonotype. V and J are TRBV20-1 and TRBJ1-1, with 11 bases matching TRBD1. J gave up 4 bases and V 8 bases, and 9 bases lay outside the gene matches. CDR3 size: 14 residues. CDR1 and CDR2 from the germline V gene are DFQATT and SNEGSKA (reference sequence). The CDR3 DNA sequence: TGCAGTTACTCGGACAGGGGGCGCGGCACTGAAGCTTTCTTT. It translates to CSYSDRGRGTEAFF.

On this clonotype itself: The junction does not match germline at one end; this may be a read error. The chain has TRBV7-9 and TRBJ2-5; D might be TRBD2 (6 bases). The CDR3 runs 13 residues. Germline lookup yields CDR1 SEHNR and CDR2 FQNEAQ (reference sequence). The CDR3, as DNA: TGTGCCAGCAACTTAGGGTCCCAGGAGGGCCAGTACTTC. This gives the protein CASNLGSQEGQYF.

This clonotype was observed many times. V and J are TRBV12-3 or TRBV12-4 and TRBJ2-7, with a tentative D call TRBD1 (5 bases). CDR3 length: 15 amino acids. V lost 6 bases and J 1 base, leaving 16 bases between the germline ends. The DNA for the CDR3 is TGTGCCAGCAGCTCGACAGCACCCCTATCCTACGAGCAGTACTTC. This sequence encodes CASSSTAPLSYEQYF.

This chain connects TRBV7-9 to TRBJ2-3, with D perhaps TRBD1 (6 bases). The length of the CDR3 is 13 residues. Germline V gives CDR1 SEHNR, CDR2 FQNEAQ (reference sequence). V lost 5 bases and J lost 9, with 15 bases in between. The CDR3 sequence: CASSQTDSQTQYF. CDR3 nucleotides: TGTGCCAGCAGCCAAACGGACAGTCAAACGCAGTATTTT.

This rearrangement joins TRBV11-2 to TRBJ2-7; a weak D match, TRBD2 (6 bases). The V and J ends lost 5 bases and 10 bases respectively, with 21 bases between them. Germline CDR1 reads SGHAT; CDR2 reads FQNNGV. The CDR3 has 14 residues. CDR3 bases: TGTGCCAGCAGCCTCAGCCCTAGCGAGAGGCATCAGTACTTC. This translates into CASSLSPSERHQYF.

This rearrangement joins TRBV25-1 to TRBJ2-2; the D gene is possibly TRBD2 (5 bases). V was cut by 5 bases and J by 2 bases, with 15 bases left in between. The CDR3 has 16 residues. CDR1 is MGHDK and CDR2 is SYGVNS in the germline V gene. CDR3: CASSPPRGQNTGELFF. The DNA for the CDR3 is TGTGCCAGCAGTCCCCCCCGGGGTCAAAACACCGGGGAGCTGTTTTTT. Variable domain in full (rest from reference TRBV25-1 and TRBJ2-2): EADIYQTPRYLVIGTGKKITLECSQTMGHDKMYWYQQDPGMELHLIHYSYGVNSTEKGDLSSESTVSRIRTEHFPLTLESARPSHTSQYLCASSPPRGQNTGELFFGEGSRLTVL.

This clonotype was counted a single time. The chain links TRBV10-3 to TRBJ1-3; weak D call: TRBD1 (5 bases). Germline-derived CDR1 and CDR2 are ENHRY and SYGVKD. The CDR3 has 13 residues. Trimming pared 9 bases from V and 0 bases from J, leaving 9 bases between. CDR3 bases: TGTGCCATAGCGGGGGGCTCTGGAAACACCATATATTTT. This encodes CAIAGGSGNTIYF.

The chain is built from TRBV7-3 and TRBJ2-2; no definite D call. Per germline, CDR1 SGHTA and CDR2 FQGTGA. V gave up 5 bases and J gave up 6 bases, with 10 bases separating them. This CDR3 region has 13 residues. The CDR3 protein is CASSPYSAGELFF. DNA for the CDR3: TGTGCCAGCAGCCCGTACTCCGCCGGGGAGCTGTTTTTT.

The count of this clonotype is one. The chain links TRBV10-3 to TRBJ2-6; 11 bases fit TRBD1. This CDR3 has 19 residues. Germline V gene lookup returns CDR1 ENHRY and CDR2 SYGVKD. The J segment lost 3 bases and the V segment lost 4 bases, leaving 11 bases of the junction unmatched. Here the CDR3 reads CAISGRDRGMKYGANVLTF. The CDR3 bases are TGTGCCATCAGTGGCCGGGACAGGGGGATGAAATATGGGGCCAACGTCCTGACTTTC.

The CDR3 here is CASSFGTGSYGYTF. CDR3 nucleotides: TGTGCCAGCAGCTTCGGGACAGGGAGTTATGGCTACACCTTC. The J gene is TRBJ1-2, the V gene TRBV5-6; 9 nucleotides align to TRBD1. CDR3 length equals 14 residues. Looked up from germline, CDR1 is SGHDT and CDR2 is YYEEEE. Trimming cost V 2 bases and J 5 bases; bases outside gene matches: 4.

This clonotype was seen ten or more times. The chain links TRBV7-8 to TRBJ1-4; 7 bases match TRBD1. Germline CDR1 SGHVS, CDR2 FQNEAQ. The ends lost 3 bases at V and 5 bases at J; junction bases unmatched: 3. The CDR3 loop spans 14 amino acids. This chain's CDR3 is CASSFGTVNEKLFF. The CDR3 nucleotides are TGTGCCAGCAGCTTCGGGACAGTGAATGAAAAACTGTTTTTT.

The sample holds many counts of this clonotype. The rearrangement uses TRBV29-1 and TRBJ2-5, with D hard to call. Trimming shortened V by 4 bases and J by 5 bases, and 20 bases separated the two germline ends. Germline CDR1 and CDR2: SQVTM and ANQGSEA. The CDR3 is 15 amino acids. CDR3 DNA sequence: TGCAGCGTTGTCCTCCCGCCTGGACCACTGGAGACCCAGTACTTC. The encoded protein is CSVVLPPGPLETQYF. Combining the CDR3 with reference TRBV29-1 and TRBJ2-5 gives the whole variable domain SAVISQKPSRDICQRGTSLTIQCQVDSQVTMMFWYRQQPGQSLTLIATANQGSEATYESGFVIDKFPISRPNLTFSTLTVSNMSPEDSSIYLCSVVLPPGPLETQYFGPGTRLLVL.

With regard to this clonotype: It may be a read error: a sequence one base away is much more abundant. The rearrangement uses TRBV20-1 and TRBJ1-1, with D perhaps TRBD1 (5 bases). Germline CDR1 and CDR2: DFQATT and SNEGSKA (reference sequence). The CDR3 runs 17 residues. CDR3 loop: CNARDPRQQPWNTEAFF. CDR3 bases: TGCAATGCTAGAGATCCTCGACAGCAGCCTTGGAACACTGAAGCTTTCTTT.

The gene calls are TRBV29-1 and TRBJ1-2; 8 bases map to TRBD1. Germline lookup yields CDR1 SQVTM and CDR2 ANQGSEA. This CDR3 is 12 amino acids long. After removal of 6 bases from V and 6 bases from J, the junction contained 6 bases not matched to a gene. The CDR3: CSVGQGAHGYTF. The CDR3 DNA follows: TGCAGCGTCGGCCAGGGGGCCCATGGCTACACCTTC.